This TCR beta chain was retrieved from a study of CD8+CD57+ T cells in acquired aplastic anemia. Patients selected for sequencing had displayed CD8+CD57+ cell expansion by flow cytometry. It was genomic DNA that served as the template for profiling TCR beta VDJ and CDR3. TCRdb recomputed calls from the reads with MiXCR, one row per CDR3 protein. The sample yields more than 250,000 distinct CDR3 sequences, 70% to 85% seen once. Sequenced input: sorted CD4+, CD8+, or CD8+CD57+ T cells (not recorded which) from PBMCs. The receptor was derived from a human donor with aplastic anemia.

CDR3 protein: CASSAGPTGINKAFF. CDR3 bases: TGTGCCAGCAGCGCAGGGCCTACAGGAATAAATAAAGCTTTCTTT. V and J are TRBV9 and TRBJ1-1; TRBD1 might be the D (5 bases). Germline V gene data show CDR1 as SGDLS and CDR2 as YYNGEE. V lost 3 bases and J 9 bases, leaving 21 bases between the germline ends. This CDR3 comprises 15 residues. The whole variable domain, remainder taken from reference TRBV9 and TRBJ1-1, is DSGVTQTPKHLITATGQRVTLRCSPRSGDLSVYWYQQSLDQGLQFLIQYYNGEERAKGNILERFSAQQFPDLHSELNLSSLELGDSALYFCASSAGPTGINKAFFGQGTRLTVV.